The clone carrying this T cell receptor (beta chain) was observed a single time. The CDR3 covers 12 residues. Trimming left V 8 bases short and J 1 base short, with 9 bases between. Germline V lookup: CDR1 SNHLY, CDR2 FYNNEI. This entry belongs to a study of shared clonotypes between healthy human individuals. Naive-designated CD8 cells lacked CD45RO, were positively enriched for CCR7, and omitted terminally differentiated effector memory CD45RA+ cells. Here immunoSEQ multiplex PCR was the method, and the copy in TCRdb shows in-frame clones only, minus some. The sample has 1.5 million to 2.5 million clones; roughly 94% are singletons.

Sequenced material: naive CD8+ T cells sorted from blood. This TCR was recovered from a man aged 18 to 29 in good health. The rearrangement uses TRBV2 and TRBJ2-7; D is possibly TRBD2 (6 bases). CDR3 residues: CASGGVSYEQYF. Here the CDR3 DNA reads TGTGCCAGCGGAGGGGTTTCCTACGAGCAGTACTTC. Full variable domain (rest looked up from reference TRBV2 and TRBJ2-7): EPEVTQTPSHQVTQMGQEVILRCVPISNHLYFYWYRQILGQKVEFLVSFYNNEISEKSEIFDDQFSVERPDGSNFTLKIRSTKLEDSAMYFCASGGVSYEQYFGPGTRLTVT.